A single T cell receptor (beta chain) is shown here with its context. Its antigen is not known. The study sampled blood at baseline, cycle 4 day 1, and cycle 7 day 1. This record comes from a study of OX40 agonist ivuxolimab in advanced cancers. Study in general: Under the entry rules, prior anti-PD-1, anti-PD-L1 or anti-CTLA-4 therapy was allowed, and approximately 36% had some. Partial responses occurred in Three dose-escalation patients, one with hepatocellular carcinoma and two with cutaneous melanoma. Findings and limits, study-wide: The study observed clonal expansion of CD4+ and CD8+ blood T cells by week 6 at 0.1 to 3.0 mg/kg.

The method was immunoSEQ multiplex PCR; TCRdb's version includes in-frame clones alone and lacks a portion of them. Of 71,000 or so clones detected, around 86% appear once; the ten largest clones hold over 0.6%. CDR1 is SGHNT, CDR2 YYREEE, per germline (reference sequence). The trim removed 4 bases at V and 4 bases at J, leaving 7 bases unmatched. The CDR3 totals 16 residues. The chain is built from TRBV5-4 and TRBJ2-1, with TRBD2 matching over 11 bases. The TCR comes from an adult with an advanced solid tumor such as melanoma, head and neck, liver or kidney cancer. The sample consisted of CD4+ or CD8+ T cells sorted from blood, taken in a trial of the OX40 agonist ivuxolimab. The CDR3 coding sequence is TGTGCCAGCAGCCTGGCCGGGACTAGCGGATACAATGAGCAGTTCTTC. It is translated as CASSLAGTSGYNEQFF.